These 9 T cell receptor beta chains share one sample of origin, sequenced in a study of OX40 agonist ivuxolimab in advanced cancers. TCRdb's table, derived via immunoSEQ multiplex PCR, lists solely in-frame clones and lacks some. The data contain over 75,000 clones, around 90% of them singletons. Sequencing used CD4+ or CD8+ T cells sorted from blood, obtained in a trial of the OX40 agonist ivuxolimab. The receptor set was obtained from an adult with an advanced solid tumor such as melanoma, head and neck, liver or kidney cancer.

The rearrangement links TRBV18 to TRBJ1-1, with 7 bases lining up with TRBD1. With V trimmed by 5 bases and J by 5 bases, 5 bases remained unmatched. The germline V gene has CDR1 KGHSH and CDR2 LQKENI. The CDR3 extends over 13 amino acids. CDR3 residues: CASSNRGGTEAFF. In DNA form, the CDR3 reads TGTGCCAGCTCAAACAGGGGAGGAACTGAAGCTTTCTTT.

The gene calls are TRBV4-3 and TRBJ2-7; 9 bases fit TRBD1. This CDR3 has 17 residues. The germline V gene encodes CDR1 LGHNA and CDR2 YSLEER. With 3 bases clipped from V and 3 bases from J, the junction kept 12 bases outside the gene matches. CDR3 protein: CASSHLPGQGVSYEQYF. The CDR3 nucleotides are TGCGCCAGCAGCCACCTACCGGGACAGGGCGTTAGCTACGAGCAGTACTTC.

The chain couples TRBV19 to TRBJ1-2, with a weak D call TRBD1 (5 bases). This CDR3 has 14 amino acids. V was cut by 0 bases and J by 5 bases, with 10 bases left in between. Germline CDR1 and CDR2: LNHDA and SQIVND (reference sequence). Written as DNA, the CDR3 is TGTGCCAGTAGTATAGATCGGGGGAAATATGGCTACACCTTC. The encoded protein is CASSIDRGKYGYTF.

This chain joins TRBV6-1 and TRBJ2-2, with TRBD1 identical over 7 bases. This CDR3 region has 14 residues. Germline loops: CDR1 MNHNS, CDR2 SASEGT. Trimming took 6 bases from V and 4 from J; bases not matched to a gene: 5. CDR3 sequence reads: CASRNRGSTGELFF. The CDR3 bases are TGTGCCAGCAGAAACAGGGGTTCCACCGGGGAGCTGTTTTTT.

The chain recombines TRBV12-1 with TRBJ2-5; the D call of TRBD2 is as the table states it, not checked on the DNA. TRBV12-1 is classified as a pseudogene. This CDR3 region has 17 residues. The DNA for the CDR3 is TGTGCCAGCCTTTTTTGGGGACTAACCTATCCACAAGAGACCCAGTACTTC. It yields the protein CASLFWGLTYPQETQYF.

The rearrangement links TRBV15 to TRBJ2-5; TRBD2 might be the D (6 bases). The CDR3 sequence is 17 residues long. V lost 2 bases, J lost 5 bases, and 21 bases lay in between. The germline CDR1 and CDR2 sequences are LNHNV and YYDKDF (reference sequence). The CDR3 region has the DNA TGTGCCACCAGCAGACCTCGGGCCCAAGCGGGCGGGGAGACCCAGTACTTC. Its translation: CATSRPRAQAGGETQYF.

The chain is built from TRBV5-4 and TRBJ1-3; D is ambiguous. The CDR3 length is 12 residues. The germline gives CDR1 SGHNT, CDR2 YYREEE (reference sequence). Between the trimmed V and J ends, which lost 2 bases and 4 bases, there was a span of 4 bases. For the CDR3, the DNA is TGTGCCAGCAGCTTAGACGGAAACACCATATATTTT. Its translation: CASSLDGNTIYF.

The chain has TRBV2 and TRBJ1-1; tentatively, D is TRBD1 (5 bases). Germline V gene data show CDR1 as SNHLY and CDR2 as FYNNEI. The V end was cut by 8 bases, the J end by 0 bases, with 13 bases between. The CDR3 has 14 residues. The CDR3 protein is CASCREAMNTEAFF. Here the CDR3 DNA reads TGTGCCAGCTGCAGGGAGGCCATGAACACTGAAGCTTTCTTT.

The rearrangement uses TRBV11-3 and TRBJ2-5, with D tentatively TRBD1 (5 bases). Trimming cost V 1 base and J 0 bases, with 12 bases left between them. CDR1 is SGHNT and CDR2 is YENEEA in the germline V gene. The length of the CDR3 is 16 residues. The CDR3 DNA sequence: TGTGCCAGCAGCTTAGGGTTACAGGATTACCAAGAGACCCAGTACTTC. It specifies CASSLGLQDYQETQYF.